The 14 T cell receptor beta chains below were found in one sample sequenced in a study of a mutant IDH1 vaccine in newly diagnosed glioma. Time point indicated: week 35, safety follow-up. Vaccine doses each comprised 300 ug of mutant IDH1 20-mer peptide, with topical imiquimod. For these receptors, no antigen is known. The data were produced by immunoSEQ multiplex PCR, yet TCRdb's version contains in-frame clones alone and is incomplete. The sample consists of about 26,000 clones, around four fifths of them appearing once. Sequences were derived from PBMCs, sampled from a glioma patient whose treatment included an IDH1 peptide vaccine. These receptors all come from a man younger than 40 with glioma.

This clone was counted once. This chain connects TRBV10-3 to TRBJ2-5, with TRBD2 identical over 8 bases. V was clipped by 1 base and J by 1 base; unmatched bases: 8. Germline-derived CDR1 and CDR2 are ENHRY and SYGVKD. This CDR3 region has 17 residues. In DNA form, the CDR3 reads TGTGCCATCAGTGAGTTGCCCGGGACTAGTACCCAAGAGACCCAGTACTTC. Protein sequence: CAISELPGTSTQETQYF.

CDR3: CASSFGTSGIYYEQYF. The CDR3 DNA sequence: TGTGCCAGCAGCTTCGGGACTAGCGGGATCTACTACGAGCAGTACTTC. This chain connects TRBV5-6 to TRBJ2-7; the match to TRBD2 covers 13 bases. Germline CDR1 is SGHDT and CDR2 is YYEEEE. The CDR3 consists of 16 residues. V trimming: 2 bases; J trimming: 3 bases; junction bases outside the gene matches: 5.

The rearrangement uses TRBV7-6 and TRBJ2-5; D may be TRBD1 (7 bases). The CDR3 extends over 16 amino acids. Germline V gives CDR1 SGHVS, CDR2 FNYEAQ. V was clipped by 5 bases and J by 1 base, with 17 bases between them. CDR3 DNA: TGTGCCAGCAGCCCACGGGGGACAGAGGTCCAAGAGACCCAGTACTTC. This encodes CASSPRGTEVQETQYF.

The rearrangement joins TRBV9 to TRBJ2-6; D not resolved. Germline CDR1 reads SGDLS; CDR2 reads YYNGEE. The length of the CDR3 is 20 residues. The V gene lost 1 base and the J gene lost 3 bases, with 23 bases spanning the gap. In DNA form, the CDR3 reads TGTGCCAGCAGCGTAATAGGGTGGTGGGGAACTGGTGGTGGGGCCAACGTCCTGACTTTC. Translated, it gives CASSVIGWWGTGGGANVLTF.

The V gene is TRBV15, the J gene TRBJ1-1; the D is unclear. The CDR3 runs 15 residues. V gave up 2 bases and J gave up 1 base, with 11 bases separating them. Germline loops: CDR1 LNHNV, CDR2 YYDKDF (reference sequence). Here the CDR3 DNA reads TGTGCCACCAGCAGACAGAGGCTTACGAACACTGAAGCTTTCTTT. Its translation is CATSRQRLTNTEAFF.

The V and J genes are TRBV6-1 and TRBJ2-7; D remains unclear. The V gene lost 0 bases and the J gene lost 2 bases, with 8 bases spanning the gap. This CDR3 has 14 residues. Germline CDR1 is MNHNS and CDR2 is SASEGT. Written as DNA, the CDR3 is TGTGCCAGCAGTGAAGCCGGAGACCCCTACGAGCAGTACTTC. This translates into CASSEAGDPYEQYF.

V gene TRBV30 combines with J gene TRBJ1-1; the D is unclear. V gave up 2 bases and J gave up 2 bases, with 9 bases separating them. The CDR3 is made up of 13 amino acids. The germline gives CDR1 GTSNPN, CDR2 SVGIG (reference sequence). For the CDR3, the DNA is TGTGCCTGGAGTCCTCTAGGAAACACTGAAGCTTTCTTT. The encoded protein is CAWSPLGNTEAFF. Drawing the rest from reference TRBV30 and TRBJ1-1, the complete variable domain is SQTIHQWPATLVQPVGSPLSLECTVEGTSNPNLYWYRQAAGRGLQLLFYSVGIGQISSEVPQNLSASRPQDRQFILSSKKLLLSDSGFYLCAWSPLGNTEAFFGQGTRLTVV.

The chain carries TRBV29-1 and TRBJ2-3, with 10 bases identical to TRBD2. Per the germline V gene, CDR1 is SQVTM and CDR2 is ANQGSEA. The trim removed 5 bases at V and 1 base at J, leaving 6 bases unmatched. The CDR3 is 15 amino acids. The CDR3 DNA is TGCAGCGTTAGCGGGAGGGATAAGGGCACAGATACGCAGTATTTT. It specifies CSVSGRDKGTDTQYF.

This clone occurred a few times. V gene TRBV29-1 combines with J gene TRBJ1-1; a weak D match, TRBD1 (6 bases). Germline CDR1 and CDR2: SQVTM and ANQGSEA. Trimming pared 6 bases from V and 8 bases from J, leaving 19 bases between. The CDR3 sequence is 13 residues long. The CDR3, as DNA: TGCAGCGTCCTTTCAGGGGAGAACTTAGAAGCTTTCTTT. The encoded protein is CSVLSGENLEAFF.

This clone has only a few counts. V usage is TRBV15 and J usage is TRBJ2-5; 7 nucleotides agree with TRBD2. The V and J ends lost 3 bases and 2 bases, in that order; junction bases with no gene match: 6. The CDR3 covers 15 residues. Germline CDR1 reads LNHNV; CDR2 reads YYDKDF (reference sequence). The CDR3 reads CATSSDRTRQETQYF. The CDR3 nucleotides read TGTGCCACCAGCAGTGATAGGACTAGACAAGAGACCCAGTACTTC. Full variable domain (missing parts from reference TRBV15 and TRBJ2-5): DAMVIQNPRYQVTQFGKPVTLSCSQTLNHNVMYWYQQKSSQAPKLLFHYYDKDFNNEADTPDNFQSRRPNTSFCFLDIRSPGLGDTAMYLCATSSDRTRQETQYFGPGTRLLVL.

V usage is TRBV5-1 and J usage is TRBJ2-6; a possible D gene is TRBD2 (6 bases). Trimming took 7 bases from V and 0 from J, leaving 11 bases between them. CDR3 size: 15 residues. The V gene's germline CDR1 is SGHRS and CDR2 YFSETQ. The CDR3 loop is CASDVGGSGANVLTF. The CDR3 coding sequence is TGCGCCAGCGACGTGGGGGGCTCTGGGGCCAACGTCCTGACTTTC.

The V call is TRBV7-9, the J call TRBJ1-1; the D gene is possibly TRBD1 (5 bases). Germline assignment: CDR1 SEHNR and CDR2 FQNEAQ (reference sequence). The length of the CDR3 is 15 residues. Trimming stripped 3 bases from V and 2 bases from J, with 13 bases between. The CDR3 nucleotides are TGTGCCAGCAGCTTTTTTGCGGGACGCAACACTGAAGCTTTCTTT. Translation gives CASSFFAGRNTEAFF.

The J gene is TRBJ2-1, the V gene TRBV6-4, with D perhaps TRBD1 (6 bases). The germline CDR1 and CDR2 sequences are MRHNA and SNTAGT. The V and J ends lost 4 bases and 8 bases respectively, with 9 bases between them. The CDR3 spans 12 residues. For the CDR3, the DNA is TGTGCCAGCAGTGCACAGGGAGATGAGCAGTTCTTC. Protein product: CASSAQGDEQFF.

The V gene is TRBV6-4, the J gene TRBJ1-4, with D tentatively TRBD1 (5 bases). Deletions cut 6 bases from V and 4 bases from J, with 15 bases between. The CDR3 runs to 15 residues. Germline V CDR1 and CDR2: MRHNA, SNTAGT. CDR3 loop: CASRVSQGFNEKLFF. CDR3 sequence (DNA): TGTGCCAGCAGAGTAAGTCAGGGATTTAATGAAAAACTGTTTTTT.